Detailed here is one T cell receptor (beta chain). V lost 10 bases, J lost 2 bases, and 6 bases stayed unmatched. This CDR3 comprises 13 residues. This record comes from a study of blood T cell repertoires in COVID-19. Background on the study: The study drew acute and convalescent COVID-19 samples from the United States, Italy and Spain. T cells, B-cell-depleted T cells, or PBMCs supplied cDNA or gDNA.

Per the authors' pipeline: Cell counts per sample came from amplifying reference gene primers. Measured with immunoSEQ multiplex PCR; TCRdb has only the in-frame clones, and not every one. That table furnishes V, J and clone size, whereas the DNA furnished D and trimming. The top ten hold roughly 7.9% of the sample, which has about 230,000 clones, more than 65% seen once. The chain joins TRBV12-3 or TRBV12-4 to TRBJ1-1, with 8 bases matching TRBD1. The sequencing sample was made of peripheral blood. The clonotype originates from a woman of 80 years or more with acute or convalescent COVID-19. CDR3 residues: CATDQGANTEAFF. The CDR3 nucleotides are TGTGCCACCGACCAGGGGGCCAACACTGAAGCTTTCTTT.